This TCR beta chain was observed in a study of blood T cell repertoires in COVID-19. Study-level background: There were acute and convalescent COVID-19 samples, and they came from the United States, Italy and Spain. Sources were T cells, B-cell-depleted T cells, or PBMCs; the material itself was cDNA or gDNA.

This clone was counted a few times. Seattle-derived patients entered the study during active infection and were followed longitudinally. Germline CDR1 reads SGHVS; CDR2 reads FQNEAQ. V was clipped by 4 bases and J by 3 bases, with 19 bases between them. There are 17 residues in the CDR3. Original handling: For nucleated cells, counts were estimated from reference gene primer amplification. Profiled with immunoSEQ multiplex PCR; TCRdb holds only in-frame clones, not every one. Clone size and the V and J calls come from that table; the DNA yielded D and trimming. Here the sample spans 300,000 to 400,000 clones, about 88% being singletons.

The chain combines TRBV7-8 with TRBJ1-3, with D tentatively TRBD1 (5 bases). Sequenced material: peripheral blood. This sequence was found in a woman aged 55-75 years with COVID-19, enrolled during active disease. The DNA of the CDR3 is TGTGCCAGCAGCTCACACGGGACGGCGGGAGTTGGAAACACCATATATTTT. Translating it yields CASSSHGTAGVGNTIYF.